This TCR beta chain was recovered during a study of PD-L1 blockade in urothelial cancer. On the study more broadly: Analysis of the blood was performed 3 weeks (second dose) and 6 weeks after treatment start. Overall study findings and caveats: Those with durable benefit had larger increases in tumor-associated blood clones at 3 weeks.

Assay: immunoSEQ multiplex PCR; the TCRdb copy retains only in-frame clones and omits some. The sample contains about 30,000 clones, around three quarters of which appear only once. CDR3 length: 14 amino acids. Germline trimming cut 5 bases from V and 1 base from J; bases unmatched to any gene: 5. Germline loops: CDR1 LNHNV, CDR2 YYDKDF (reference sequence). The sample's time point: peripheral blood 6 weeks after treatment start. Of note for this clone: What it binds is unknown.

The source is a man between 65 and 79 years old with urothelial cancer. The chain combines TRBV15 with TRBJ2-7; 7 bases map to TRBD2. The sequences come from PBMCs, collected around atezolizumab (anti-PD-L1) treatment. CDR3 DNA sequence: TGTGCCACCAGCGTGGGGGGGGATTCCTACGAGCAGTACTTC. This gives the protein CATSVGGDSYEQYF.